The clone carrying this TCR beta chain was recorded many times. Antigen: not known. Multiplex PCR, run in two rounds, amplified TCR beta CDR3 from genomic DNA. First-round PCR amplification was performed with primers specific to each TRBV and TRBJ gene. There were universal primers used in the second PCR round. TCRdb recomputed calls from the multiplex PCR reads with MiXCR, one row per CDR3 protein. In the table there are about 35,000 distinct CDR3 sequences, 32% of which are singletons. The record originates from a study of prognosis after radiotherapy for stage I lung cancer. Study-level information: Radiotherapy: SBRT, 3 to 5 fractions, biologically effective dose at least 100 Gy. Therapy that ran concurrently with stereotactic body radiotherapy was given to no patient. Study results and caveats: It was reported that patients with metastases and those without them differed in TRBV and TRBJ gene usage.

The material sequenced was PBMCs, taken before or after stereotactic body radiation therapy (not recorded which). The sequence was obtained from a donor at least 50 years old with non-small cell lung cancer.

Written as DNA, the CDR3 is TGTGCCAGCAGTACCTCTTATGGACAGGTGAACACCGGGGAGCTGTTTTTT. Its protein is CASSTSYGQVNTGELFF. The J gene is TRBJ2-2, the V gene TRBV6-1; TRBD1 matches at 7 bases. The CDR3 runs 17 residues. Trimming at V came to 5 bases and at J to 1 base, leaving 10 bases not matched to a gene. Germline CDR1 and CDR2: MNHNS and SASEGT.